This T cell receptor (beta chain) originates from a study of blood T cell repertoires in COVID-19. The overall study: COVID-19 samples collected from the United States, Italy and Spain covered acute and convalescent phases.

Authors' methods: Reference gene primer amplification gave estimated nucleated cell counts. Data came from immunoSEQ multiplex PCR; TCRdb stores just in-frame clones and leaves some out. V, J and clone size reflect that table, while D and trimming were determined from the DNA. The top ten clones hold 15% to 17% of a sample with approximately 270,000 clones, about 80% of them seen once. The CDR3 spans 15 residues. Trimming took 4 bases from V and 2 from J; bases not matched to a gene: 8. Germline V lookup: CDR1 SGDLS, CDR2 YYNGEE. This clonotype was obtained from a person aged 70 to 85 with COVID-19, enrolled during active disease. The chain couples TRBV9 to TRBJ1-1, with TRBD1 matching over 7 bases. Sequencing used peripheral blood. CDR3 sequence reads: CASSPVTGVNTEAFF. The CDR3 bases are TGTGCCAGCAGCCCAGTCACAGGGGTCAACACTGAAGCTTTCTTT.